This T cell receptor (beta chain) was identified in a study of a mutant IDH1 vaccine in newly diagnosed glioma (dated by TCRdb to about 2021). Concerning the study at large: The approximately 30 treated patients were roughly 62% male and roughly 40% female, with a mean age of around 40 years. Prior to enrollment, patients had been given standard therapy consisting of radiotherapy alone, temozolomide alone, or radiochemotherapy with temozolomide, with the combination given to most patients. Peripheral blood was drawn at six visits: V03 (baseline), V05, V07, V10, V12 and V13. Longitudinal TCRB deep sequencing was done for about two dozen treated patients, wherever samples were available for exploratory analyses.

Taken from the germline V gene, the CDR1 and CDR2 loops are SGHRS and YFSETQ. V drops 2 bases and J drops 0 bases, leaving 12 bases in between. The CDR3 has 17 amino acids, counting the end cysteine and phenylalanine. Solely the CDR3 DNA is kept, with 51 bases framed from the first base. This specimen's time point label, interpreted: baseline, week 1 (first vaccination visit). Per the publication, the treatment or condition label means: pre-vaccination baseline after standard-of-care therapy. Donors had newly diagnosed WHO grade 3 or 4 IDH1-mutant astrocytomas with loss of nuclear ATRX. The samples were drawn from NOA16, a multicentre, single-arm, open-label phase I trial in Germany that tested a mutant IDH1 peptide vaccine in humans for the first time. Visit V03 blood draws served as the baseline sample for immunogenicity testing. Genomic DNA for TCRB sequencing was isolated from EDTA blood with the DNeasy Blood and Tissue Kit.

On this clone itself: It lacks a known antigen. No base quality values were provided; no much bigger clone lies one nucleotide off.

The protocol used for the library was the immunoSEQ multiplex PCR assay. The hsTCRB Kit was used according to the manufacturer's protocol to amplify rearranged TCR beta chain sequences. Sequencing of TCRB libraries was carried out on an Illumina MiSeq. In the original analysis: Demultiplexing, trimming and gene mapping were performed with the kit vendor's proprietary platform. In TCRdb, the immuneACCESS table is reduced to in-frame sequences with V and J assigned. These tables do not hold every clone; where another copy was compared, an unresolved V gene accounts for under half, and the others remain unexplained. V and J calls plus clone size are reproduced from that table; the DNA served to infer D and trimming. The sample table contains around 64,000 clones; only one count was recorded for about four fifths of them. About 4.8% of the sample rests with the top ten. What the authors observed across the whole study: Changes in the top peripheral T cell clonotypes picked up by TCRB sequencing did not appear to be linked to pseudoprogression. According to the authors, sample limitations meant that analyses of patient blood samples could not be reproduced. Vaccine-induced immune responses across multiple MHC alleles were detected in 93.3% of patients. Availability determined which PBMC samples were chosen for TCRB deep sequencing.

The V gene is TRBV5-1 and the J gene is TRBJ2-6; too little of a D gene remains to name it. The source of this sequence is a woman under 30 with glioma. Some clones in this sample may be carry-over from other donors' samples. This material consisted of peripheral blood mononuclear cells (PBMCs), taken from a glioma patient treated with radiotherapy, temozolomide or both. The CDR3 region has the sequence CASSFLDGGSGANVLTF. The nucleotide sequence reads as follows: TGCGCCAGCAGCTTCTTGGACGGCGGCTCTGGGGCCAACGTCCTGACTTTC.